The following is a T cell receptor (beta chain) sequence with its context. What it binds is unknown. The study profiled TCR beta VDJ and CDR3 using genomic DNA as template. TCRdb passed the reads through MiXCR, listing each CDR3 protein once. The sample consists of some 280,000 distinct CDR3 sequences, 45% to 65% of them appearing once. The germline V gene encodes CDR1 MGHDK and CDR2 SYGVNS. This CDR3 has 16 residues. Losses at the gene ends were 4 bases for V and 7 bases for J; bases not matched to a gene: 12. These data originate in a study of CD8+CD57+ T cells in acquired aplastic anemia. Study-level background: Sorted CD4+ and CD8+ cells yielded roughly 3.5 ug of DNA on average. Overall study findings and caveats: Any difference that existed in CD8+ Simpson's diversity between patients and controls was not significant. There were some 27 CD8+ CDR3 sequences that occurred in both patients and controls.

The sequence was obtained from a human donor with severe aplastic anemia or a healthy control (not recorded which). V usage is TRBV25-1 and J usage is TRBJ2-2; TRBD2 matches at 7 bases. Sequences were obtained from sorted CD4+, CD8+, or CD8+CD57+ T cells (not recorded which) from PBMCs. CDR3 DNA: TGTGCCAGCAGTGGCGCGGGAGCGGACACCCTCGGGGAGCTGTTTTTT. It translates to CASSGAGADTLGELFF.